Presented here are 12 T cell receptor beta chains from one specimen sequenced in a study of T cells in Graves' hyperthyroidism and ophthalmopathy. TCR beta CDR3 regions were amplified from RNA. The HTBI primer set served for first-round RT-PCR of the TCR CDR3. TCRdb passed the multiplex PCR reads through MiXCR, listing each CDR3 protein once. The data hold approximately 610,000 distinct CDR3 sequences, with around 15% observed a single time. Sequencing used blood. These receptors all stem from a woman aged 18-30 years with Graves' hyperthyroidism.

This clonotype was observed at least ten times. The chain uses TRBV6-1 and TRBJ2-5; 10 bases map to TRBD2. J was trimmed by 0 bases and V by 5 bases; bases with no gene match: 9. In germline, CDR1 is MNHNS, CDR2 SASEGT. This CDR3 spans 17 amino acids. In DNA form, the CDR3 reads TGTGCCAGCAGTTATCCCGGACTAGCGGAGTACCAAGAGACCCAGTACTTC. Translating it yields CASSYPGLAEYQETQYF.

At least ten counts were recorded for this clonotype. J is TRBJ2-5 and V is TRBV27; TRBD2 aligns across 10 bases. CDR1 is MNHEY and CDR2 is SMNVEV in the germline V gene (reference sequence). This CDR3 comprises 16 residues. Losses at the gene ends were 2 bases for V and 2 bases for J; bases not matched to a gene: 5. The CDR3 here is CASSLRSSGSQETQYF. For the CDR3, the DNA is TGTGCCAGCAGTTTAAGGTCTAGCGGGAGTCAAGAGACCCAGTACTTC.

This clonotype was observed many times. The CDR3 sequence is CASSYSSSGLGGDTQYF. The CDR3 region has the DNA TGTGCCAGCAGTTACTCTTCTAGCGGCCTCGGGGGGGATACGCAGTATTTT. The genes are TRBV6-5 and TRBJ2-3; 7 bases align to TRBD2. This CDR3 has 17 residues. The germline CDR1 and CDR2 sequences are MNHEY and SVGAGI. With 0 bases clipped from V and 6 bases from J, the junction kept 12 bases outside the gene matches.

A few counts support this clonotype. V and J are TRBV12-3 or TRBV12-4 and TRBJ2-1; 13 nucleotides line up with TRBD2. V lost 7 bases to trimming and J lost 0 bases; unmatched junction nucleotides: 9. This CDR3 comprises 18 residues. In DNA form, the CDR3 reads TGTGCCAGCACCGGAGGACTAGCGGGGGCCTCCTCCTACAATGAGCAGTTCTTC. It specifies CASTGGLAGASSYNEQFF.

CDR3 sequence: CASSLDRAIDEQYF. In nucleotides, the CDR3 is TGTGCCAGCAGTTTAGACAGGGCTATTGACGAGCAGTACTTC. This chain joins TRBV12-3 or TRBV12-4 and TRBJ2-7, with a weak D call TRBD1 (6 bases). CDR3 length: 14 residues. Trimming removed 1 base from V and 5 bases from J, with 12 bases in between.

This clonotype was seen more than once but under ten times. The J gene is TRBJ1-4, the V gene TRBV19; 11 nucleotides match TRBD1. Germline assignment: CDR1 LNHDA and CDR2 SQIVND (reference sequence). V lost 7 bases to trimming and J lost 8 bases; unmatched junction nucleotides: 6. This CDR3 has 14 residues. CDR3 sequence (DNA): TGTGCCAGTACTCGGACAGGGGGCCGAGAAAAACTGTTTTTT. Translating gives CASTRTGGREKLFF.

This clonotype was observed a few times. The V and J genes are TRBV12-3 or TRBV12-4 and TRBJ1-6, with D hard to call. The CDR3 consists of 17 residues. V was cut by 1 base and J by 0 bases, with 10 bases left in between. The CDR3 DNA is TGTGCCAGCAGTTTAGGGTGGCAGTTCTCCTATAATTCACCCCTCCACTTT. It specifies CASSLGWQFSYNSPLHF.

This clonotype has just a few counts. The chain employs TRBV6-6 and TRBJ2-3; D not resolved. The germline V gene encodes CDR1 MNHNY and CDR2 SVGAGI (reference sequence). V lost 0 bases to trimming and J lost 1 base, with 23 bases between them. The CDR3 loop spans 20 amino acids. CDR3 amino acids: CASSYSYKSRNPTGTDTQYF. The DNA of the CDR3 is TGTGCCAGCAGTTACTCGTACAAATCTAGAAATCCGACTGGCACAGATACGCAGTATTTT.

Only a few counts were recorded for this clonotype. The chain recombines TRBV11-2 with TRBJ2-6; D could derive from TRBD1 or TRBD2 (5 bases each). Germline V gene lookup returns CDR1 SGHAT and CDR2 FQNNGV. The CDR3 runs to 19 residues. V dropped 2 bases and J dropped 3 bases, with 20 bases sitting between them. The CDR3, as DNA: TGTGCCAGCAGCTTAAGGGCAGGGACCCTCGAGGATGGGGCCAACGTCCTGACTTTC. Translated: CASSLRAGTLEDGANVLTF.

This clonotype came up many times. The rearrangement links TRBV20-1 to TRBJ2-7; D is ambiguous. With 3 bases removed from V and 0 bases from J, the gap between germline ends came to 18 bases. Germline CDR1 DFQATT, CDR2 SNEGSKA (reference sequence). CDR3 size: 16 residues. The CDR3 DNA sequence: TGCAGTGCTAGCCCCCGAAGGCTACCGAGCTCCTACGAGCAGTACTTC. Translating gives CSASPRRLPSSYEQYF.

The sample holds a few counts of this clonotype. The J gene is TRBJ1-1, the V gene TRBV4-1, with D possibly matching TRBD1 (6 bases). The germline CDR1 and CDR2 sequences are MGHRA and YSYEKL. The CDR3 covers 14 residues. Trimming left V 4 bases short and J 4 bases short, with 13 bases between. CDR3 DNA sequence: TGCGCCAGCAGCCGTAAGGGGGTGAGCACTGAAGCTTTCTTT. This sequence encodes CASSRKGVSTEAFF.

A word on this clonotype: A much larger clonotype is one base distant, so this may be a read error. The rearrangement joins TRBV11-2 to TRBJ2-1; 7 nucleotides align to TRBD2. There are 13 residues in the CDR3. Germline V gene data show CDR1 as SGHAT and CDR2 as FQNNGV. The CDR3 DNA sequence: TGTGCCAGCGGCTTGATGCGGGAGTTTGAGCAGTTCTTC. Its translation is CASGLMREFEQFF.